This T cell receptor (beta chain) stems from a study of cytomegalovirus exposure and HLA in healthy donors. Study-wide results and limits: Later on, an analysis showed TCR association rates differing by HLA locus, with DRB1 the most and HLA-C the fewest. The study flagged some 180 TCR beta chains as cytomegalovirus-associated. In a later analysis, TCR beta V- and J-gene trimming was associated with a missense DCLRE1C variant. In an earlier analysis, productive rearrangement rates for most beta V segments clustered near 87% or 30%.

On this clone itself: The antigen remains undetermined.

Trimming removed 5 bases at V and 1 base at J, with 6 bases between. This CDR3 region has 12 residues. The germline V gene encodes CDR1 WNHNN and CDR2 SYGVQD (reference sequence). The PCR was carried out with 60 Vbeta primers and 13 Jbeta primers. Sequenced by immunoSEQ multiplex PCR; TCRdb stores in-frame clones only, minus some. The data show around 100,000 clones, less than 90% seen once. The clonotype was recovered from a middle-aged man in good health and CMV-seronegative. The J gene is TRBJ2-7, the V gene TRBV10-1; weak D call: TRBD1 (5 bases). Source material: PBMCs. The CDR3 DNA is TGCGCCAGCAGTCAGGGATCCTACGAGCAGTACTTC. It yields the protein CASSQGSYEQYF.